This is a list of T cell receptor beta chains from one sample in a study of blood T cell repertoires in COVID-19. Clones were sequenced by immunoSEQ multiplex PCR, and TCRdb holds only the in-frame ones, with some missing. The repertoire holds roughly 150,000 clones, 70% to 90% seen once, with about 8.8% in the top ten. The specimen sequenced was peripheral blood. These receptors were collected from an elderly woman with COVID-19, enrolled during active disease. Each CDR3 is given with its conserved first and last residue. A D gene is named only where the DNA matches it firmly. For some rows the clone size is stated as once, few or many, or as a class when expanded; others skip it.

TRBJ1-3 once - TRBV7-2 TGTGCCAGCAGCCGGTTGGGGCCCGGAAACACCATATATTTT CASSRLGPGNTIYF
TRBJ2-4 - - TRBV6-5 TGTGCCAGCACTATGTCGGTGGACATTCAGTACTTC CASTMSVDIQYF
TRBJ2-1 - TRBD2 TRBV19 TGTGCCACTAAACCAGCGGGAGGTTCCTACAATGAGCAGTTCTTC CATKPAGGSYNEQFF
TRBJ2-3 - - TRBV5-1 TGCGCCAGCAGCTTGGAGCGGACTAGCACAGATACGCAGTATTTT CASSLERTSTDTQYF
TRBJ1-2 - TRBD1 TRBV5-1 TGCGCCAGCAGCTTGCCGGGACAGGGGAACTATGGCTACACCTTC CASSLPGQGNYGYTF
TRBJ1-2 - - TRBV24-1 TGTGCCACCAGCAAGACAGCCTATGGCTACACCTTC CATSKTAYGYTF
TRBJ1-5 once - TRBV5-1 TGCGCCAGCAGCTTAGATCCTAGCGGCAACAATCAGCCCCAGCATTTT CASSLDPSGNNQPQHF
TRBJ2-1 - - TRBV19 TGTGCCAGTAGTACTCACCCGGGACTGGCCTACAATGAGCAGTTCTTC CASSTHPGLAYNEQFF
TRBJ1-3 - TRBD1 TRBV5-1 TGCGCCAGCAGCCTTGCCGGGACAGACTCTGGAAACACCATATATTTT CASSLAGTDSGNTIYF
TRBJ2-7 - - TRBV28 TGTGCCAGCAGCCTCCTATTCGAGGGCGAGCAGTACTTC CASSLLFEGEQYF
TRBJ2-3 - - TRBV7-9 TGTGCCAGCACCCAAAAAGATACGCAGTATTTT CASTQKDTQYF
TRBJ1-6 - - TRBV28 TGTGCCAGCCTTGGGGCTGCCGCCGGGAATTCACCCCTCCACTTT CASLGAAAGNSPLHF
TRBJ2-2 - - TRBV2 TGTGCCAGCAGGCTGGAGGTGGAGCTGTTTTTT CASRLEVELFF
TRBJ1-1 - - TRBV11-2 TGTGCCAGCAGCCCTTTCGGGGCTGAAGCTTTCTTT CASSPFGAEAFF
TRBJ1-5 - TRBD1 TRBV2 TGTGCCAGCAGCGGGACAGGGGTAAGTCAGCCCCAGCATTTT CASSGTGVSQPQHF
TRBJ1-5 - - TRBV27 TGTGCCAGCAGTCCAATCCCGCCAGGGCGTTTGCATTTT CASSPIPPGRLHF
TRBJ1-1 - - TRBV20-1 TGCAGTGCCTCGGGACTTCTTGGAGCTTTCTTT CSASGLLGAFF
TRBJ2-3 - TRBD2 TRBV6-5 TGTGCCAGCAGTCCCAGCGGGGCCCGGATTGAACTTTTT CASSPSGARIELF
TRBJ1-4 - TRBD1 TRBV27 TGTGCCAGCAGTTTATTTCCCGCCCAGGGGGCGCGAGAAAAACTGTTTTTT CASSLFPAQGAREKLFF
TRBJ1-6 once - TRBV4-1 TGCGCCAGCAGCCAAGACAGGATTTCCCTCCACTTT CASSQDRISLHF
TRBJ1-2 once TRBD1 TRBV18 TGTGCCAGCTCAGCCGCGGGGACAGGGGTTTATGGCTACACCTTC CASSAAGTGVYGYTF
TRBJ1-1 - TRBD1 TRBV7-8 TGTGCCAGCAGCTTAGCGAACCCCGGGACAGTCAACACTGAAGCTTTCTTT CASSLANPGTVNTEAFF